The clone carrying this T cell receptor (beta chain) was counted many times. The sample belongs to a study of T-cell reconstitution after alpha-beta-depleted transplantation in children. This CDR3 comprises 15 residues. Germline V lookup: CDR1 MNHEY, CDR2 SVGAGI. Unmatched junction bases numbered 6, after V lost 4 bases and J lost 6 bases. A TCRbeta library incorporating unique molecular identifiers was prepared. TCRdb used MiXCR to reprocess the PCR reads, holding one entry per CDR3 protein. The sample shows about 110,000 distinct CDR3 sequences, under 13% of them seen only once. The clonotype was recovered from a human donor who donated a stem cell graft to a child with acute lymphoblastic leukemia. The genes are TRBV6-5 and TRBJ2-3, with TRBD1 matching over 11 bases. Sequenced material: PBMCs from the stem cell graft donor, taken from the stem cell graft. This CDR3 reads CASSSGTGGGDTQYF. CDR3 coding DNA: TGTGCCAGCAGTTCCGGGACAGGGGGAGGGGATACGCAGTATTTT.